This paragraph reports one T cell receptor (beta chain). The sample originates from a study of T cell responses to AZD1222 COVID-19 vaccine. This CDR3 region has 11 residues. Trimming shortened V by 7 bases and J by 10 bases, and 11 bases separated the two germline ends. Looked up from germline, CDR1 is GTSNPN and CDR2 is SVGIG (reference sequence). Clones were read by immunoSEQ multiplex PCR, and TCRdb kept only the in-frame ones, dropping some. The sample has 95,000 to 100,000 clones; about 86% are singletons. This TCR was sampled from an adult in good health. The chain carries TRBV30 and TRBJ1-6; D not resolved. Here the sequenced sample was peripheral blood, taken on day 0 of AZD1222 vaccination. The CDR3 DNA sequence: TGTGCCTCTGGAGTCGGATCACCCCTCCACTTT. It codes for CASGVGSPLHF.